The 24 T cell receptor beta chains given below trace back to one sample, sequenced in a study of blood T cells in healthy people across ages. The authors ran a second PCR of roughly 7 to 11 cycles using a sample-barcoded 5' primer and a J-beta primer mix. TCRdb independently ran MiXCR on the 5' RACE reads; one entry per CDR3 protein. Here the sample spans around 500,000 distinct CDR3 sequences, 40% to 50% being singletons. Sequencing used blood. The receptors were gathered from a man older than 75 in good health.

This clonotype was seen a handful of times. The rearrangement joins TRBV7-9 to TRBJ1-3; no definite D call. Germline assignment: CDR1 SEHNR and CDR2 FQNEAQ (reference sequence). Between the trimmed V and J ends, which lost 1 base and 0 bases, there was a span of 10 bases. This CDR3 region has 16 residues. The CDR3 nucleotides read TGTGCCAGCAGCTTAGATGGGCGGAGCTCTGGAAACACCATATATTTT. This codes for CASSLDGRSSGNTIYF.

This clonotype was counted a single time. V usage is TRBV10-3 and J usage is TRBJ2-5, with D possibly matching TRBD2 (6 bases). The CDR3 totals 13 residues. Per the germline V gene, CDR1 is ENHRY and CDR2 is SYGVKD. Trimming pared 1 base from V and 4 bases from J, leaving 7 bases between. The DNA of the CDR3 is TGTGCCATCAGTGAGTTGGGGGGAGAGACCCAGTACTTC. This codes for CAISELGGETQYF.

This clonotype was seen repeatedly, ten times or more. V gene TRBV7-9 combines with J gene TRBJ2-3, with 7 bases lining up with TRBD2. Germline lookup yields CDR1 SEHNR and CDR2 FQNEAQ (reference sequence). The J segment lost 0 bases and the V segment lost 3 bases, leaving 3 bases of the junction unmatched. The CDR3 covers 15 residues. The CDR3 loop reads CASSLLAVSTDTQYF. CDR3 in DNA: TGTGCCAGCAGCTTGCTAGCGGTTAGCACAGATACGCAGTATTTT.

This clonotype occurred once. The genes are TRBV7-9 and TRBJ2-5; a possible D gene is TRBD2 (6 bases). This CDR3 has 14 amino acids. Trimming took off 4 bases at V and 5 bases at J, with 14 bases between the two ends. Germline values: CDR1 SEHNR, CDR2 FQNEAQ (reference sequence). The CDR3 sequence: CASSSRVRGETQYF. CDR3 sequence (DNA): TGTGCCAGCAGCTCCCGCGTCCGGGGGGAGACCCAGTACTTC.

The rearrangement links TRBV29-1 to TRBJ1-2; D might be TRBD1 (5 bases). Germline V gives CDR1 SQVTM, CDR2 ANQGSEA. V dropped 6 bases and J dropped 8 bases, with 19 bases sitting between them. The CDR3 covers 13 residues. The CDR3: CSVTFRGSRGYTF. In DNA form, the CDR3 reads TGCAGCGTCACTTTCCGGGGCAGTAGAGGCTACACCTTC.

The chain is built from TRBV7-2 and TRBJ2-2, with TRBD2 matching 11 bases. CDR1 SGHTA and CDR2 FQGNSA come from the germline V gene. This CDR3 is 16 amino acids long. Trimming cost V 3 bases and J 7 bases; bases outside gene matches: 7. DNA for the CDR3: TGTGCCAGCAGCTTGGATAGCGGGGGGGGTAACGGGGAGCTGTTTTTT. It specifies CASSLDSGGGNGELFF.

This clonotype was recorded only once. V and J are TRBV5-1 and TRBJ1-2; no reliable D call. This CDR3 has 12 residues. Germline V gives CDR1 SGHRS, CDR2 YFSETQ. Trimming left V 4 bases short and J 7 bases short, with 11 bases between. CDR3 DNA: TGCGCCAGCAGCCAGTCTCGCACTGGCTACACCTTC. Protein: CASSQSRTGYTF. The whole variable domain, filled in from reference TRBV5-1 and TRBJ1-2, reads KAGVTQTPRYLIKTRGQQVTLSCSPISGHRSVSWYQQTPGQGLQFLFEYFSETQRNKGNFPGRFSGRQFSNSRSEMNVSTLELGDSALYLCASSQSRTGYTFGSGTRLTVV.

The chain couples TRBV5-1 to TRBJ2-5; D could derive from TRBD1 or TRBD2 (5 bases each). The tail of the sequence fits TRBJ2-7 better, so the J call may be wrong. CDR1 is SGHRS, CDR2 YFSETQ, per germline. The CDR3 consists of 14 residues. In nucleotides, the CDR3 is TGCGCCAGCAGCTTGGAGGGGACGCACGGCGAGCAGTACTTC. It translates to CASSLEGTHGEQYF.

This clonotype was seen just once. The J gene is TRBJ1-5, the V gene TRBV9; D remains ambiguous. There are 15 residues in the CDR3. Germline-derived CDR1 and CDR2 are SGDLS and YYNGEE. V dropped 0 bases and J dropped 1 base, with 8 bases sitting between them. This chain's CDR3 is CASSVGPQSNQPQHF. The DNA for the CDR3 is TGTGCCAGCAGCGTAGGCCCACAGAGCAATCAGCCCCAGCATTTT.

CDR3 nucleotide sequence: TGTGCCAGCAGCGTAGGCTCCGGGACTAGTTGGTGCGAGCAGTACTTC. It encodes CASSVGSGTSWCEQYF. The rearrangement links TRBV9 to TRBJ2-5, with 8 bases lining up with TRBD2. The J call may not be correct, given that the DNA end is closer to TRBJ2-7. Germline V gene data show CDR1 as SGDLS and CDR2 as YYNGEE. The CDR3 runs 16 residues.

The table lists this clonotype with a few counts. The chain joins TRBV20-1 to TRBJ2-7, with D possibly TRBD1 on 6 matching bases. The V gene lost 6 bases and the J gene lost 0 bases, with 18 bases spanning the gap. From germline, CDR1 is DFQATT and CDR2 SNEGSKA (reference sequence). CDR3 size: 15 residues. The CDR3, as DNA: TGCAGTGCGAATGCCGGGACACCGAGCTCCTACGAGCAGTACTTC. It yields the protein CSANAGTPSSYEQYF.

This clonotype has just a few counts. V gene TRBV6-6 combines with J gene TRBJ1-3; D is undetermined. The germline V and J ends were trimmed by 2 bases and 2 bases, with 10 bases remaining between them. The CDR3 has 15 residues. The germline gives CDR1 MNHNY, CDR2 SVGAGI (reference sequence). The CDR3 spells CASSYGLAAGNTIYF. The CDR3 DNA reads TGTGCCAGCAGTTACGGACTAGCCGCTGGAAACACCATATATTTT.

There are a few counts of this clonotype. The CDR3 nucleotides read TGCGCCAGCATCCACAGGGGGCCTACTAATGAAAAACTGTTTTTT. Its protein is CASIHRGPTNEKLFF. J is TRBJ1-4 and V is TRBV5-1; 9 positions match TRBD1. Per germline, CDR1 SGHRS and CDR2 YFSETQ. With 6 bases clipped from V and 2 bases from J, the junction kept 5 bases outside the gene matches. This CDR3 has 15 amino acids. The variable domain in full, completed from reference TRBV5-1 and TRBJ1-4, reads KAGVTQTPRYLIKTRGQQVTLSCSPISGHRSVSWYQQTPGQGLQFLFEYFSETQRNKGNFPGRFSGRQFSNSRSEMNVSTLELGDSALYLCASIHRGPTNEKLFFGSGTQLSVL.

The chain employs TRBV14 and TRBJ2-3; D is ambiguous. V lost 4 bases and J 6 bases, leaving 11 bases between the germline ends. From germline, CDR1 is SGHDN and CDR2 FVKESK. This CDR3 spans 13 amino acids. CDR3 sequence reads: CASSRLRADTQYF. The CDR3 DNA reads as TGTGCCAGCAGCCGATTAAGGGCGGATACGCAGTATTTT.

The chain uses TRBV28 and TRBJ1-2; D unclear. The CDR3 totals 15 residues. Looked up from germline, CDR1 is MDHEN and CDR2 is SYDVKM. V was trimmed by 2 bases and J by 1 base, leaving 11 bases between them. The CDR3 DNA reads as TGTGCCAGCAGTTTAGCGGCAGCGAATAACTATGGCTACACCTTC. Amino acid sequence: CASSLAAANNYGYTF.

The V call is TRBV3-1, the J call TRBJ2-4; the match to TRBD1 covers 7 bases. The J call is doubtful: the DNA matches TRBJ2-7 better. Germline CDR1 LGHDT, CDR2 YNNKEL (reference sequence). The CDR3 is made up of 14 amino acids. CDR3 DNA: TGTGCCAGCAGCTCTAGGACAGGTCGCTACGAGCAGTACTTC. Translated, it gives CASSSRTGRYEQYF.

This clonotype was seen just once. This chain uses TRBV27 with TRBJ2-7, with 10 bases fitting TRBD1. CDR1 MNHEY and CDR2 SMNVEV come from the germline V gene (reference sequence). The CDR3 runs to 16 residues. Unmatched junction bases numbered 14, after V lost 8 bases and J lost 4 bases. CDR3 sequence reads: CASLKARTGGVYEQYF. The CDR3 region has the DNA TGTGCCAGCCTCAAAGCCCGGACAGGGGGTGTATACGAGCAGTACTTC.

This clonotype was found a few times. In DNA, the CDR3 is TGTGCCAGCAGTACCCCCGGGACAGGGACCTACGAGCAGTACTTC. It codes for CASSTPGTGTYEQYF. The chain uses TRBV6-2 or TRBV6-3 and TRBJ2-7; 9 bases line up with TRBD1. The junction had 7 bases not matched to a gene; V was cut back by 5 bases and J by 2 bases. CDR1 is MNHEY, CDR2 SVGEGT, per germline. CDR3 length: 15 amino acids.

This clonotype was seen more than once but under ten times. A much bigger clone sits one base away, suggesting this may be a read error. The chain joins TRBV6-5 to TRBJ2-3; D is unresolved. This CDR3 comprises 14 residues. CDR1 and CDR2 (germline): MNHEY, SVGAGI. The CDR3 DNA reads TGTGCCAGCAGTGACTCGGAAGGCACAGATACGCAGTATTTT. Protein product: CASSDSEGTDTQYF.

The chain has TRBV29-1 and TRBJ1-1; D may be TRBD1 (6 bases). Germline CDR1 and CDR2: SQVTM and ANQGSEA. V lost 7 bases and J 5 bases, leaving 17 bases between the germline ends. This CDR3 spans 13 amino acids. CDR3 sequence (DNA): TGCAGCGCCATACAGGGATCGCGGACTGAAGCTTTCTTT. Translation: CSAIQGSRTEAFF.

This clonotype was seen more than once but under ten times. The chain is built from TRBV6-5 and TRBJ1-2, with D perhaps matching TRBD1 (6 bases). From germline, CDR1 is MNHEY and CDR2 SVGAGI. The CDR3 runs 15 residues. V was clipped by 2 bases and J by 4 bases, with 14 bases between them. DNA of the CDR3: TGTGCCAGCAGTTACGGGACAACCTGGAGCTATGGCTACACCTTC. This encodes CASSYGTTWSYGYTF.

The chain combines TRBV2 with TRBJ1-2; D not resolved. V was cut by 7 bases and J by 4 bases, with 10 bases left in between. CDR1 is SNHLY, CDR2 FYNNEI, per germline. This CDR3 is built from 12 residues. This CDR3 reads CASKEGGYGYTF. The CDR3 DNA sequence: TGTGCCAGCAAGGAGGGAGGCTATGGCTACACCTTC.

The chain is built from TRBV27 and TRBJ2-1, with 10 bases matching TRBD2. This CDR3 spans 18 amino acids. Germline V lookup: CDR1 MNHEY, CDR2 SMNVEV (reference sequence). Unmatched junction bases numbered 15, after V lost 4 bases and J lost 6 bases. CDR3 amino acids: CASSSSGTSERAVNEQFF. CDR3 nucleotide sequence: TGTGCCAGCAGTTCCTCAGGGACTAGCGAGAGGGCCGTCAATGAGCAGTTCTTC.

Regarding this clonotype: Relative to the germline gene, one junction end is altered; a read error may explain this. The V gene is TRBV28, the J gene TRBJ1-5; TRBD1 agrees at 9 bases. This CDR3 is 15 amino acids long. The germline CDR1 and CDR2 sequences are MDHEN and SYDVKM. The CDR3 DNA sequence: TGTGCCAGCAGTTCCCCGGGACAGGGAAATCAGCCCCAGCGTTTT. This encodes CASSSPGQGNQPQRF.